The clone carrying this T cell receptor (beta chain) was seen only a few times. Its antigen is unidentified. Germline CDR1 is SNHLY and CDR2 is FYNNEI. The CDR3 length is 12 residues. V lost 2 bases and J 5 bases, leaving 6 bases between the germline ends. The data belong to a study of T cell repertoires in cytomegalovirus infection. Study-wide context: Researchers turned to recently identified HLA-C-restricted CMV epitopes as well as well-studied HLA-B-restricted ones. Public TCR beta signatures provided an indication of both CMV infection and a matching HLA type.

Regarding the study as a whole: There were carriers of CMV plus the relevant HLA, and cumulative public TCR beta family frequency identified them.

TCRdb analysed the reads with MiXCR anew, one entry per CDR3 protein. Among about 700,000 distinct CDR3 sequences listed, roughly 30% were seen once. This specimen was cultured PBMCs, taken from culture after CMV antigen stimulation. The sequence came from a human donor in good health (CMV status not recorded). Some clones in this sample may be carry-over from other donors' samples. V is TRBV2 and J is TRBJ2-5; maybe TRBD2 (5 bases). CDR3 nucleotides: TGTGCCAGCAGTGAAACGGGGGAGACCCAGTACTTC. Translating gives CASSETGETQYF.